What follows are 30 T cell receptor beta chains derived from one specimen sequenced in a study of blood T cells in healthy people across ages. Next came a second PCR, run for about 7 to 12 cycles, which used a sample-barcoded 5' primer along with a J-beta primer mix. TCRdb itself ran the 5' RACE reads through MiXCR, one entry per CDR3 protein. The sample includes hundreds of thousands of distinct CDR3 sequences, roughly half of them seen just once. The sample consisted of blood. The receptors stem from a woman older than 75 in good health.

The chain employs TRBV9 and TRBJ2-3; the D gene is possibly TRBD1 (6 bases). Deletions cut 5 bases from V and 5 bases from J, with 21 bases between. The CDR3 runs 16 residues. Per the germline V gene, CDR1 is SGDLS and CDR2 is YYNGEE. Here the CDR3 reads CASSETGTPRQDTQYF. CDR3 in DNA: TGTGCCAGCAGTGAAACCGGGACACCCCGGCAAGATACGCAGTATTTT.

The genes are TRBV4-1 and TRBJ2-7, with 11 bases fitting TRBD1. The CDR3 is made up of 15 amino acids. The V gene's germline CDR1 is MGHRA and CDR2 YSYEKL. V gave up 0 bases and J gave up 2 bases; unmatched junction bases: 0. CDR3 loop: CASSQEGQGAYEQYF. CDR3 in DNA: TGCGCCAGCAGCCAAGAGGGACAGGGGGCCTACGAGCAGTACTTC.

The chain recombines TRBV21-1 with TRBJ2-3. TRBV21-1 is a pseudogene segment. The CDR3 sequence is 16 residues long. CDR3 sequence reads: CASSKGSGYGTDTQYF. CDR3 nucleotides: TGTGCCAGCAGCAAAGGGTCTGGGTACGGCACAGATACGCAGTATTTT.

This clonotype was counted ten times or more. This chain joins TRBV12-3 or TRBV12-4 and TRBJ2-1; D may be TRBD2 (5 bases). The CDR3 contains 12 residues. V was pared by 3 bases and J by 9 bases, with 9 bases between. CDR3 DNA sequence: TGTGCCAGCAGTTTTCCCCGGGGTGAGCAGTTCTTC. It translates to CASSFPRGEQFF.

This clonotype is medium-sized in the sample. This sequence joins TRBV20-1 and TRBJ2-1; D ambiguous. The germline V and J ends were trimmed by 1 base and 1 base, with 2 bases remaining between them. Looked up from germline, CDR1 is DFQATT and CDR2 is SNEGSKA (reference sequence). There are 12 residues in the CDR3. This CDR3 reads CSARGSYNEQFF. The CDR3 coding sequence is TGCAGTGCTAGAGGGTCCTACAATGAGCAGTTCTTC.

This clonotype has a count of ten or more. DNA for the CDR3: TGTGCCAGCAGTTTCGGACTAGGGGGCACAGATACGCAGTATTTT. Translating it yields CASSFGLGGTDTQYF. This sequence joins TRBV6-5 and TRBJ2-3, with TRBD2 identical over 7 bases. CDR1 is MNHEY and CDR2 is SVGAGI in the germline V gene. V gave up 4 bases and J gave up 1 base; unmatched junction bases: 5. CDR3 length equals 15 residues.

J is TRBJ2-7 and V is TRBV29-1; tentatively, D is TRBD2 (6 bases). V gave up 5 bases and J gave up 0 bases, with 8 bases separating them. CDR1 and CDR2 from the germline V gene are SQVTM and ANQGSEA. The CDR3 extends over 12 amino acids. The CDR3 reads CSVHGSSYEQYF. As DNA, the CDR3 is TGCAGCGTTCACGGGAGCTCCTACGAGCAGTACTTC.

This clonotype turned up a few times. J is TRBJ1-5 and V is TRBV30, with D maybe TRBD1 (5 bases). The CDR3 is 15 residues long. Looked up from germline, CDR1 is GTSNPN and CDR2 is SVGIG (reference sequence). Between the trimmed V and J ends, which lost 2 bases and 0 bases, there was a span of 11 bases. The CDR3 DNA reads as TGTGCCTGGAGTTTAGGGGTGGATAGCAATCAGCCCCAGCATTTT. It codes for CAWSLGVDSNQPQHF.

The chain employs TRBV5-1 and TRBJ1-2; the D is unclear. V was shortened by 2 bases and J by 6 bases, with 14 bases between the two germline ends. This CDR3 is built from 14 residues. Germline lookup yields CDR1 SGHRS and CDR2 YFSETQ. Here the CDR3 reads CASSLQTPSNGYTF. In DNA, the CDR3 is TGCGCCAGCAGCTTACAGACGCCATCCAATGGCTACACCTTC. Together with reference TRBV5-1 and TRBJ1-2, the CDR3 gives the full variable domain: KAGVTQTPRYLIKTRGQQVTLSCSPISGHRSVSWYQQTPGQGLQFLFEYFSETQRNKGNFPGRFSGRQFSNSRSEMNVSTLELGDSALYLCASSLQTPSNGYTFGSGTRLTVV.

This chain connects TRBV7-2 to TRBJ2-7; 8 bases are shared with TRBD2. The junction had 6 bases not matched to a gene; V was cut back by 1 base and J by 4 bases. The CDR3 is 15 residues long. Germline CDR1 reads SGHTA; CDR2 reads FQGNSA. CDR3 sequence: CASSLGPGGKYEQYF. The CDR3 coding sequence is TGTGCCAGCAGCTTAGGTCCGGGAGGGAAGTACGAGCAGTACTTC.

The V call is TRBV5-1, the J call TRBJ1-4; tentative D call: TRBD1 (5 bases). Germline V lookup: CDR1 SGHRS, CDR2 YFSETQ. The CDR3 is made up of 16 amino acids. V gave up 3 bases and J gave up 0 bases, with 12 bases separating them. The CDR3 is CASSYSREATNEKLFF. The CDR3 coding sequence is TGCGCCAGCAGCTACAGCAGGGAGGCAACTAATGAAAAACTGTTTTTT.

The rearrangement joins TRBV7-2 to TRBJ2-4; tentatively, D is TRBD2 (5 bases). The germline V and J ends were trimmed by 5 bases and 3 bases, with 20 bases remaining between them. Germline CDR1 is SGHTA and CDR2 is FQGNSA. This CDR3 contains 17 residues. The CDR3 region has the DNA TGTGCCAGCAGCCTGAGACTACAATCGTATGTCAAAAACATTCAGTACTTC. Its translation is CASSLRLQSYVKNIQYF. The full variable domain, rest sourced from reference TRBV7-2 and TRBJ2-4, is GAGVSQSPSNKVTEKGKDVELRCDPISGHTALYWYRQSLGQGLEFLIYFQGNSAPDKSGLPSDRFSAERTGGSVSTLTIQRTQQEDSAVYLCASSLRLQSYVKNIQYFGAGTRLSVL.

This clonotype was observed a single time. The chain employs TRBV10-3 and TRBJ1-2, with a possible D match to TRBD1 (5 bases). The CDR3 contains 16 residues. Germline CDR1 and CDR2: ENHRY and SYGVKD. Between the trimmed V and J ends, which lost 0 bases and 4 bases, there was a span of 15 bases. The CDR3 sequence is CAISESISGTGYGYTF. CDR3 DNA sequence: TGTGCCATCAGTGAGTCCATCTCCGGGACGGGCTATGGCTACACCTTC.

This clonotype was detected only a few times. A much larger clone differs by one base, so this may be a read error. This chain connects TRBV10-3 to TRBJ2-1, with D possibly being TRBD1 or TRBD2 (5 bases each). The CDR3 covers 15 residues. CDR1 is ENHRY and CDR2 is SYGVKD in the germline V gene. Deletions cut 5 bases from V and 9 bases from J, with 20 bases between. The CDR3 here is CAISSGTARSSEQFF. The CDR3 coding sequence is TGTGCCATCAGTTCCGGGACGGCCCGATCAAGTGAGCAGTTCTTC.

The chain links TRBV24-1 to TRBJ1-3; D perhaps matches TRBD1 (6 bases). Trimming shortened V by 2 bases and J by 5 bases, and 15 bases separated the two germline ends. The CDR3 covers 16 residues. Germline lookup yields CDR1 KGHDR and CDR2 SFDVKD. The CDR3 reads CATSDSGTPDRNTIYF. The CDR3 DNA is TGTGCCACCAGTGATTCCGGGACACCAGATAGAAACACCATATATTTT.

The CDR3 here is CASGRLAGGITDTQYF. As DNA, the CDR3 is TGTGCCAGCGGGAGACTAGCGGGAGGGATCACAGATACGCAGTATTTT. V gene TRBV25-1 combines with J gene TRBJ2-3, with 14 bases that match TRBD2. CDR3 size: 16 residues. The germline CDR1 and CDR2 sequences are MGHDK and SYGVNS. V was clipped by 8 bases and J by 2 bases; unmatched bases: 6. The entire variable domain, with the rest obtained from reference TRBV25-1 and TRBJ2-3, is as follows: EADIYQTPRYLVIGTGKKITLECSQTMGHDKMYWYQQDPGMELHLIHYSYGVNSTEKGDLSSESTVSRIRTEHFPLTLESARPSHTSQYLCASGRLAGGITDTQYFGPGTRLTVL.

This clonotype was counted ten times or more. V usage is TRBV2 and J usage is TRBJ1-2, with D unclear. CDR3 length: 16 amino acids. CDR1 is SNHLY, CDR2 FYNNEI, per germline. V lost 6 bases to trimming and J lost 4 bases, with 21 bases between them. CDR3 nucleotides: TGTGCCAGCAGGGACCGGGCCACGGGAAGAGTCTATGGCTACACCTTC. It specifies CASRDRATGRVYGYTF.

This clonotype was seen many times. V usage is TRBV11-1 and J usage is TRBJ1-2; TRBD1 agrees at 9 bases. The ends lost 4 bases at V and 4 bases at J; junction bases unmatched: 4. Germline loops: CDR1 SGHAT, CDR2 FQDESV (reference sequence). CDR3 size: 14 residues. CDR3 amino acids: CASSSGTGTYGYTF. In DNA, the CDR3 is TGTGCCAGCAGCTCCGGGACAGGGACCTATGGCTACACCTTC.

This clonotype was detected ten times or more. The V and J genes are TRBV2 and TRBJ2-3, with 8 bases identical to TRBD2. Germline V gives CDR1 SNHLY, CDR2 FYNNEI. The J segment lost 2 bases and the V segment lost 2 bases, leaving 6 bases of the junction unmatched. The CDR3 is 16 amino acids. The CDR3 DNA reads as TGTGCCAGCAGTGAAAGGCGGGGGGCACCCACAGATACGCAGTATTTT. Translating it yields CASSERRGAPTDTQYF.

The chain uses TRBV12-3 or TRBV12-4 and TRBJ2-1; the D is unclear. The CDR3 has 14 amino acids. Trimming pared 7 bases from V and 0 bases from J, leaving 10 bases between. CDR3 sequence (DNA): TGTGCCAGCACACTGGCTCGCTCCTACAATGAGCAGTTCTTC. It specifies CASTLARSYNEQFF.

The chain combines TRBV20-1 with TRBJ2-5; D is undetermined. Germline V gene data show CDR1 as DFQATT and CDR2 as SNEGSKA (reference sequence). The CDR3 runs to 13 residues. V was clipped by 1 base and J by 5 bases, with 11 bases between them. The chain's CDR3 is CSARGRDTETQYF. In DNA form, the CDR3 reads TGCAGTGCTAGAGGTCGTGACACGGAGACCCAGTACTTC.

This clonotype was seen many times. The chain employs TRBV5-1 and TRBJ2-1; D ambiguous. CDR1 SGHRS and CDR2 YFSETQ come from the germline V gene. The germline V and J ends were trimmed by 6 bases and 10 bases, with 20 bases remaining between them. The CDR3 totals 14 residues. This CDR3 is CASTSHLVSAEQFF. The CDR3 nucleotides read TGCGCCAGCACAAGCCACCTAGTAAGCGCCGAGCAGTTCTTC.

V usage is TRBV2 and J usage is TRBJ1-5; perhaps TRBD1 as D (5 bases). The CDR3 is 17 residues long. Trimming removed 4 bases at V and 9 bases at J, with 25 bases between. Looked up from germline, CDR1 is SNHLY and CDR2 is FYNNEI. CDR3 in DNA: TGTGCCAGCAGTGGATTCCGGGGGGAACTTTCAATCATGCCCCAGCATTTT. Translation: CASSGFRGELSIMPQHF.

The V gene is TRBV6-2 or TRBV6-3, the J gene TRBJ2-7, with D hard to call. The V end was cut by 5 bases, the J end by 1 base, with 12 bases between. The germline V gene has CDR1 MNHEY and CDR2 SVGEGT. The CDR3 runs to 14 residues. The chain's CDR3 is CASSQSTFSYEQYF. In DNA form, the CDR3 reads TGTGCCAGCAGTCAAAGCACCTTTTCCTACGAGCAGTACTTC.

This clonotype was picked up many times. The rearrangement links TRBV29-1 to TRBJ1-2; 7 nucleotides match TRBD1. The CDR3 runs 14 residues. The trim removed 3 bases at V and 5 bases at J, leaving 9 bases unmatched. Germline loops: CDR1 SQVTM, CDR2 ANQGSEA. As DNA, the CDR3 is TGCAGCGTTGATGCGTCCGGGACAGATTATGGCTACACCTTC. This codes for CSVDASGTDYGYTF. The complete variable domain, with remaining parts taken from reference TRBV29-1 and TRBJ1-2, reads SAVISQKPSRDICQRGTSLTIQCQVDSQVTMMFWYRQQPGQSLTLIATANQGSEATYESGFVIDKFPISRPNLTFSTLTVSNMSPEDSSIYLCSVDASGTDYGYTFGSGTRLTVV.

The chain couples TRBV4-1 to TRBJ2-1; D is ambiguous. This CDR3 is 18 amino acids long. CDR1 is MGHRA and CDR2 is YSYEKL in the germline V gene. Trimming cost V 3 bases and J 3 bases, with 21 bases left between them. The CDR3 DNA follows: TGCGCCAGCAGCCATCCAAGTGGGGTTCTTAACTACTACAATGAGCAGTTCTTC. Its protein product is CASSHPSGVLNYYNEQFF.

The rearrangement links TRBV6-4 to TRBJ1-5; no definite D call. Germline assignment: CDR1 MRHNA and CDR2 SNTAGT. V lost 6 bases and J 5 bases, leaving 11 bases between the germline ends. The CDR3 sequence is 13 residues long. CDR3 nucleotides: TGTGCCAGCAGCCACGGACCGTATCAGCCCCAGCATTTT. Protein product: CASSHGPYQPQHF.

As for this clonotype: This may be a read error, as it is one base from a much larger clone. Here the CDR3 DNA reads TGTGCCAGCGGCGCCTCCACGAAAGGCTACACCTTC. This sequence encodes CASGASTKGYTF. V and J are TRBV9 and TRBJ1-2, with D unresolved. The germline V gene has CDR1 SGDLS and CDR2 YYNGEE. The CDR3 runs 12 residues. V dropped 7 bases and J dropped 8 bases, with 15 bases sitting between them.

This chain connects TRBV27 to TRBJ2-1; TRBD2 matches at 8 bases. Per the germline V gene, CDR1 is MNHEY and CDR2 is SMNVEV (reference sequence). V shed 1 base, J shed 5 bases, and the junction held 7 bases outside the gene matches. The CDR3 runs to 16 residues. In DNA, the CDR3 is TGTGCCAGCAGTTTATTGGGACGAGCGGGGGACAATGAGCAGTTCTTC. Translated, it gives CASSLLGRAGDNEQFF.

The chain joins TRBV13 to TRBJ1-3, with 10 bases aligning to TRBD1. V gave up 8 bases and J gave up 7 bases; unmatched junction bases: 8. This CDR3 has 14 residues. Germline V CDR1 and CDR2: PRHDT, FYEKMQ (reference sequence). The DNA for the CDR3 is TGTGCCAGCGGGGACAGGGGCCCAGGCAACACCATATATTTT. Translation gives CASGDRGPGNTIYF.